A single TCR beta chain is shown here with its context. CDR1 and CDR2 from the germline V gene are MNHEY and SMNVEV (reference sequence). CDR3 length: 16 residues. The J segment lost 8 bases and the V segment lost 5 bases, leaving 14 bases of the junction unmatched. The data were obtained in a study of shared clonotypes between healthy human individuals. Sorted-subset replicate PCR reactions were performed with about 200 ng DNA, corresponding to 25,000 to 35,000 T cell genomes. Method: immunoSEQ multiplex PCR; TCRdb's copy keeps in-frame clones and lacks some. Among some 650,000 clones listed, almost 97% were seen once.

This receptor was obtained from a woman in her 30s in good health. The chain is built from TRBV27 and TRBJ1-4, with 7 bases fitting TRBD1. The specimen sequenced was naive CD4+ T cells sorted from blood. Subset: CD45RA+ positively selected. This CDR3 is CASSRNAGGIREKLFF. In nucleotides, the CDR3 is TGTGCCAGCAGTCGCAACGCAGGGGGAATAAGGGAAAAACTGTTTTTT.